A single sample gave rise to the 16 T cell receptor beta chains below, sequenced in a study of blood T cell repertoires in COVID-19. Measured with immunoSEQ multiplex PCR; TCRdb has only the in-frame clones, and not every one. The table records 310,000 or so clones, 90% of them present only once. Material for sequencing was PBMCs or T cells enriched from blood (not recorded which). These receptors were taken from a woman aged 18-35 years with acute COVID-19.

The chain recombines TRBV7-3 with TRBJ2-3, with a possible D match to TRBD2 (6 bases). CDR3 length equals 15 residues. V was trimmed by 3 bases and J by 1 base, leaving 11 bases between them. The germline V gene encodes CDR1 SGHTA and CDR2 FQGTGA. CDR3: CASSLGGAGTDTQYF. The CDR3, as DNA: TGTGCCAGCAGCTTGGGCGGGGCGGGCACAGATACGCAGTATTTT. The complete variable domain, with remaining parts taken from reference TRBV7-3 and TRBJ2-3, reads GAGVSQTPSNKVTEKGKYVELRCDPISGHTALYWYRQSLGQGPEFLIYFQGTGAADDSGLPNDRFFAVRPEGSVSTLKIQRTERGDSAVYLCASSLGGAGTDTQYFGPGTRLTVL.

The rearrangement joins TRBV19 to TRBJ1-6; 11 bases are a match to TRBD1. The trim removed 5 bases at V and 7 bases at J, leaving 4 bases unmatched. Germline-derived CDR1 and CDR2 are LNHDA and SQIVND (reference sequence). The CDR3 loop spans 15 amino acids. Here the CDR3 DNA reads TGTGCCAGTAGTTTGGACAGGGGGCGGAATTCACCCCTCCACTTT. Translation: CASSLDRGRNSPLHF.

The gene calls are TRBV4-2 and TRBJ1-5; weak D call: TRBD1 (6 bases). Trimming shortened V by 4 bases and J by 4 bases, and 8 bases separated the two germline ends. The CDR3 length is 13 residues. Germline V gene lookup returns CDR1 LGHNA and CDR2 YNFKEQ. CDR3 nucleotide sequence: TGTGCCAGCAGCCTCGGACAGAATCAGCCCCAGCATTTT. Its translation: CASSLGQNQPQHF.

The rearrangement links TRBV4-1 to TRBJ2-1; 14 nucleotides line up with TRBD2. Trimming removed 3 bases from V and 2 bases from J; junction bases left unmatched: 12. CDR1 is MGHRA and CDR2 is YSYEKL in the germline V gene. There are 20 residues in the CDR3. The DNA of the CDR3 is TGCGCCAGCAGCCAGGGGACCGGGACTAGCGGGAGTGTCGCCTACAATGAGCAGTTCTTC. Its translation is CASSQGTGTSGSVAYNEQFF.

The chain recombines TRBV18 with TRBJ2-5; 10 bases agree with TRBD2. CDR3 length: 15 amino acids. The V gene end was trimmed by 5 bases and the J gene end by 9 bases; junction bases not matched to a gene: 12. The V gene's germline CDR1 is KGHSH and CDR2 LQKENI. The CDR3 DNA reads as TGTGCCAGCTCATTAGCGGGGGGACCATTGGAGCCCCAGTACTTC. It yields the protein CASSLAGGPLEPQYF.

This clone was seen a single time. This chain joins TRBV30 and TRBJ2-3; the D gene is possibly TRBD1 (6 bases). Germline V gives CDR1 GTSNPN, CDR2 SVGIG (reference sequence). The V end was cut by 4 bases, the J end by 1 base, with 12 bases between. CDR3 length equals 14 residues. Here the CDR3 reads CAWNSGQRTDTQYF. The CDR3 DNA is TGTGCCTGGAATTCTGGACAGCGCACAGATACGCAGTATTTT. Looking up the rest from reference TRBV30 and TRBJ2-3 gives the full variable domain: SQTIHQWPATLVQPVGSPLSLECTVEGTSNPNLYWYRQAAGRGLQLLFYSVGIGQISSEVPQNLSASRPQDRQFILSSKKLLLSDSGFYLCAWNSGQRTDTQYFGPGTRLTVL.

V is TRBV5-4 and J is TRBJ2-2, with D perhaps TRBD2 (6 bases). The CDR3 covers 15 residues. Trimming stripped 4 bases from V and 7 bases from J, with 17 bases between. CDR1 is SGHNT, CDR2 YYREEE, per germline (reference sequence). The CDR3 DNA reads as TGTGCCAGCAGCCTCGTTTCGGGGGAGGACGGGGAGCTGTTTTTT. Translation gives CASSLVSGEDGELFF. Combining the CDR3 with reference TRBV5-4 and TRBJ2-2 gives the whole variable domain ETGVTQSPTHLIKTRGQQVTLRCSSQSGHNTVSWYQQALGQGPQFIFQYYREEENGRGNFPPRFSGLQFPNYSSELNVNALELDDSALYLCASSLVSGEDGELFFGEGSRLTVL.

This chain joins TRBV28 and TRBJ1-1; 7 bases are shared with TRBD1. This CDR3 is built from 14 residues. After removal of 6 bases from V and 1 base from J, the junction contained 5 bases not matched to a gene. In germline, CDR1 is MDHEN, CDR2 SYDVKM. The CDR3 protein is CASRWGQRNTEAFF. The DNA for the CDR3 is TGTGCCAGCAGGTGGGGACAGAGGAACACTGAAGCTTTCTTT. Combining the CDR3 with reference TRBV28 and TRBJ1-1 gives the whole variable domain DVKVTQSSRYLVKRTGEKVFLECVQDMDHENMFWYRQDPGLGLRLIYFSYDVKMKEKGDIPEGYSVSREKKERFSLILESASTNQTSMYLCASRWGQRNTEAFFGQGTRLTVV.

This chain uses TRBV4-1 with TRBJ1-2, with 9 bases matching TRBD1. CDR3 size: 18 residues. Trimming took 4 bases from V and 6 from J; bases not matched to a gene: 18. The germline V gene encodes CDR1 MGHRA and CDR2 YSYEKL. The CDR3 nucleotides are TGCGCCAGCAGCCCTTCCTTACGAAAAACAGGGGGCGAGGATGGCTACACCTTC. It translates to CASSPSLRKTGGEDGYTF.

V gene TRBV7-9 combines with J gene TRBJ2-7; maybe TRBD2 (5 bases). CDR1 SEHNR and CDR2 FQNEAQ come from the germline V gene (reference sequence). V was cut by 5 bases and J by 4 bases, with 12 bases left in between. This CDR3 has 13 residues. The CDR3 nucleotides read TGTGCCAGCAGCGTATCGGGAAGATACGAGCAGTACTTC. Encoded protein: CASSVSGRYEQYF.

The rearrangement uses TRBV5-5 and TRBJ1-1; D is possibly TRBD1 (6 bases). The CDR3 covers 13 residues. Germline V gene data show CDR1 as SGHKS and CDR2 as YYEKEE (reference sequence). Between the trimmed V and J ends, which lost 4 bases and 8 bases, there was a span of 15 bases. The CDR3 DNA is TGTGCCAGCAGCCTCAACAGCGGGACAGAAGCTTTCTTT. Translated, it gives CASSLNSGTEAFF.

V and J are TRBV4-1 and TRBJ2-2; 7 bases map to TRBD1. This CDR3 spans 17 amino acids. CDR1 is MGHRA, CDR2 YSYEKL, per germline. Trimming at V came to 4 bases and at J to 4 bases, leaving 12 bases not matched to a gene. CDR3 sequence reads: CASSRTPGTEPTGELFF. CDR3 bases: TGCGCCAGCAGCCGCACTCCGGGGACAGAACCCACCGGGGAGCTGTTTTTT.

This clone was recorded once. This chain joins TRBV6-5 and TRBJ2-3; D is undetermined. Germline lookup yields CDR1 MNHEY and CDR2 SVGAGI. Between the trimmed V and J ends, which lost 0 bases and 3 bases, there was a span of 7 bases. This CDR3 comprises 14 residues. CDR3 amino acids: CASSYSTATDTQYF. The CDR3 region has the DNA TGTGCCAGCAGTTACTCTACCGCGACAGATACGCAGTATTTT.

This chain uses TRBV20-1 with TRBJ2-1, with 14 bases identical to TRBD2. V was pared by 3 bases and J by 7 bases, with 14 bases of the junction left unmatched. The CDR3 has 18 amino acids. Germline V gene data show CDR1 as DFQATT and CDR2 as SNEGSKA (reference sequence). This CDR3 reads CSASSGGTSGGAWNEQFF. CDR3 sequence (DNA): TGCAGTGCTAGTTCCGGGGGGACTAGCGGGGGTGCCTGGAATGAGCAGTTCTTC.

The chain uses TRBV18 and TRBJ2-1; 11 positions agree with TRBD2. V gave up 3 bases and J gave up 6 bases; unmatched junction bases: 4. The germline V gene encodes CDR1 KGHSH and CDR2 LQKENI. There are 15 residues in the CDR3. The CDR3 region is CASSPSGRGLNEQFF. The DNA of the CDR3 is TGTGCCAGCTCACCTAGCGGGAGGGGCCTCAATGAGCAGTTCTTC.

The chain uses TRBV6-5 and TRBJ2-4; 7 positions agree with TRBD2. This CDR3 has 15 residues. J lost 8 bases, V lost 5 bases, and 12 bases had no gene match. Germline assignment: CDR1 MNHEY and CDR2 SVGAGI. The CDR3 sequence is CASSPWEGREDIQYF. The CDR3 nucleotides are TGTGCCAGCAGTCCGTGGGAGGGCCGGGAGGACATTCAGTACTTC.